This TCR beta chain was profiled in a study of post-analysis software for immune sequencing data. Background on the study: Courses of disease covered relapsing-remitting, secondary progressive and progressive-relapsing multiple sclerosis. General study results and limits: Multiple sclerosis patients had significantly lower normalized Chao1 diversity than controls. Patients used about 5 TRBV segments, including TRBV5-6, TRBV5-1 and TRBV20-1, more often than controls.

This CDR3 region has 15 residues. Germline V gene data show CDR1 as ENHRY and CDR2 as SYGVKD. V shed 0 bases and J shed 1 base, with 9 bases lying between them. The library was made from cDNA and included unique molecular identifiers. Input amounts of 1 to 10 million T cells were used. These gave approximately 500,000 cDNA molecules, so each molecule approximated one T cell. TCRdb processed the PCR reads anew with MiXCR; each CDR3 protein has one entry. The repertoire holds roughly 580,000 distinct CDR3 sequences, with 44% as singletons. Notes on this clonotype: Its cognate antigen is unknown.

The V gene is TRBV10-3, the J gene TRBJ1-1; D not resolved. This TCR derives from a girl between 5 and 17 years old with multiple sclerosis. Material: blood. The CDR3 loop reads CAISESEHSNTEAFF. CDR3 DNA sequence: TGTGCCATCAGTGAGTCGGAACATTCGAACACTGAAGCTTTCTTT.